The 26 T cell receptor beta chains below were found in one sample sequenced in a study of blood T cell repertoires in COVID-19. Sequencing was performed with immunoSEQ multiplex PCR; in TCRdb, only in-frame clones are kept and a portion is missing. The sample has 150,000 to 200,000 clones; under 80% are singletons. The sample was peripheral blood. These TCRs come from an elderly woman with acute or convalescent COVID-19.

This chain connects TRBV19 to TRBJ2-6, with TRBD1 as a possible D gene (5 bases). The V gene lost 5 bases and the J gene lost 4 bases, with 9 bases spanning the gap. Germline V gene lookup returns CDR1 LNHDA and CDR2 SQIVND (reference sequence). CDR3 length: 14 residues. CDR3 nucleotide sequence: TGTGCCAGTAGTCCACAGGAGGGGGCCAACGTCCTGACTTTC. Protein product: CASSPQEGANVLTF.

The chain links TRBV7-2 to TRBJ1-2, with TRBD1 as a possible D gene (5 bases). The CDR3 is 14 residues long. The germline V and J ends were trimmed by 6 bases and 2 bases, with 13 bases remaining between them. Germline values: CDR1 SGHTA, CDR2 FQGNSA. The CDR3 reads CASRGLLENYGYTF. CDR3 coding DNA: TGTGCCAGCAGGGGACTCCTAGAGAACTATGGCTACACCTTC.

V usage is TRBV2 and J usage is TRBJ1-3; D gene unclear. Germline assignment: CDR1 SNHLY and CDR2 FYNNEI. V dropped 5 bases and J dropped 0 bases, with 14 bases sitting between them. The CDR3 extends over 16 amino acids. The CDR3 DNA follows: TGTGCCAGCAGTCCCCGCCCACCTAGCTCTGGAAACACCATATATTTT. As protein: CASSPRPPSSGNTIYF.

The rearrangement uses TRBV19 and TRBJ2-1; 9 positions match TRBD2. Germline V gene data show CDR1 as LNHDA and CDR2 as SQIVND (reference sequence). The ends lost 0 bases at V and 7 bases at J; junction bases unmatched: 7. CDR3 size: 16 residues. The CDR3 nucleotides are TGTGCCAGTAGTATAGACCTTAGCGGGAGAGGGAATGAGCAGTTCTTC. This sequence encodes CASSIDLSGRGNEQFF.

This chain joins TRBV2 and TRBJ2-3; tentative D call: TRBD1 (6 bases). Trimming cost V 8 bases and J 3 bases, with 15 bases left between them. Germline loops: CDR1 SNHLY, CDR2 FYNNEI. The CDR3 length is 14 residues. In DNA, the CDR3 is TGTGCCAGCCGGGACAACCCCGGAACAGATACGCAGTATTTT. Encoded protein: CASRDNPGTDTQYF.

V gene TRBV11-1 combines with J gene TRBJ1-4; TRBD1 agrees at 9 bases. The CDR3 is 12 residues long. Trimming at V came to 5 bases and at J to 8 bases, leaving 0 bases not matched to a gene. Per germline, CDR1 SGHAT and CDR2 FQDESV (reference sequence). CDR3 residues: CASSGQGEKLFF. CDR3 DNA sequence: TGTGCCAGCAGCGGACAGGGGGAAAAACTGTTTTTT.

In this sample, this clone turned up a few times. This rearrangement joins TRBV12-3 or TRBV12-4 to TRBJ1-1; the D gene is possibly TRBD1 (6 bases). The CDR3 covers 13 residues. Trimming took off 6 bases at V and 0 bases at J, with 8 bases between the two ends. The DNA for the CDR3 is TGTGCCAGCAGCGACAGGATGAACACTGAAGCTTTCTTT. Translating it yields CASSDRMNTEAFF.

The rearrangement joins TRBV11-2 to TRBJ2-1, with D possibly matching TRBD2 (6 bases). This CDR3 has 15 amino acids. Trimming stripped 2 bases from V and 0 bases from J, with 8 bases between. From germline, CDR1 is SGHAT and CDR2 FQNNGV. The CDR3 here is CASSLLGSSYNEQFF. DNA for the CDR3: TGTGCCAGCAGCTTACTCGGGAGCTCCTACAATGAGCAGTTCTTC.

This clone has ten or more counts. J is TRBJ1-5 and V is TRBV2; possible D gene TRBD1, 5 bases. The V end lost 4 bases, the J end lost 6 bases, and 13 bases lay between the germline ends. Germline V lookup: CDR1 SNHLY, CDR2 FYNNEI. CDR3 size: 14 residues. CDR3 DNA: TGTGCCAGCAGTGCCCAGGGTCTTGGTCAGCCCCAGCATTTT. Protein product: CASSAQGLGQPQHF.

This clone appeared a few times. The V and J genes are TRBV28 and TRBJ1-2; weak D call: TRBD1 (6 bases). Trimming removed 7 bases from V and 0 bases from J, with 12 bases in between. Germline-derived CDR1 and CDR2 are MDHEN and SYDVKM. This CDR3 comprises 14 residues. CDR3 bases: TGTGCCAGCAAGCTGACAGGCCCTAACTATGGCTACACCTTC. It codes for CASKLTGPNYGYTF.

The rearrangement uses TRBV5-4 and TRBJ2-5; 10 bases align to TRBD2. With 3 bases clipped from V and 7 bases from J, the junction kept 6 bases outside the gene matches. The length of the CDR3 is 14 residues. Per germline, CDR1 SGHNT and CDR2 YYREEE (reference sequence). CDR3 coding DNA: TGTGCCAGCAGCTCTCTAGCGGGAGATGGGACCCAGTACTTC. Translating it yields CASSSLAGDGTQYF.

This chain connects TRBV4-2 to TRBJ2-7; D possibly corresponds to TRBD1 (5 bases). V lost 3 bases to trimming and J lost 4 bases, with 19 bases between them. The germline V gene encodes CDR1 LGHNA and CDR2 YNFKEQ. This CDR3 is 16 amino acids long. The CDR3 sequence: CASSQVGAKQGYEQYF. The CDR3, as DNA: TGTGCCAGCAGCCAGGTTGGGGCAAAGCAGGGATACGAGCAGTACTTC.

V gene TRBV10-3 combines with J gene TRBJ2-3; TRBD2 matches at 8 bases. The CDR3 totals 15 residues. Germline V gene sequence: CDR1 ENHRY, CDR2 SYGVKD. V shed 7 bases, J shed 1 base, and the junction held 7 bases outside the gene matches. CDR3 in DNA: TGTGCCATCAACCTCAGCGGGAGAGGCACAGATACGCAGTATTTT. Residues: CAINLSGRGTDTQYF.

The chain recombines TRBV11-2 with TRBJ1-1; D may be TRBD1 (6 bases). Per germline, CDR1 SGHAT and CDR2 FQNNGV. CDR3 length: 15 amino acids. V lost 1 base, J lost 2 bases, and 11 bases lay in between. CDR3 nucleotide sequence: TGTGCCAGCAGCTTAGTAGGGGGTCGTAACACTGAAGCTTTCTTT. This sequence encodes CASSLVGGRNTEAFF. The whole variable domain, remainder taken from reference TRBV11-2 and TRBJ1-1, is EAGVAQSPRYKIIEKRQSVAFWCNPISGHATLYWYQQILGQGPKLLIQFQNNGVVDDSQLPKDRFSAERLKGVDSTLKIQPAKLEDSAVYLCASSLVGGRNTEAFFGQGTRLTVV.

This clone has a single count. J is TRBJ2-1 and V is TRBV19; TRBD1 matches at 10 bases. V gave up 6 bases and J gave up 5 bases; unmatched junction bases: 7. The CDR3 is made up of 15 amino acids. Per the germline V gene, CDR1 is LNHDA and CDR2 is SQIVND (reference sequence). The CDR3 DNA follows: TGTGCCAGTAGCCGTGGGGGACAGGGGAACAATGAGCAGTTCTTC. This gives the protein CASSRGGQGNNEQFF. Supplemented by reference TRBV19 and TRBJ2-1, the full variable domain reads DGGITQSPKYLFRKEGQNVTLSCEQNLNHDAMYWYRQDPGQGLRLIYYSQIVNDFQKGDIAEGYSVSREKKESFPLTVTSAQKNPTAFYLCASSRGGQGNNEQFFGPGTRLTVL.

This chain links TRBV2 with TRBJ2-3; 11 bases line up with TRBD2. The V gene end was trimmed by 7 bases and the J gene end by 5 bases; junction bases not matched to a gene: 8. Germline assignment: CDR1 SNHLY and CDR2 FYNNEI. The CDR3 runs to 15 residues. This chain's CDR3 is CASTAGLAGVDTQYF. In DNA form, the CDR3 reads TGTGCCAGCACCGCAGGACTAGCGGGCGTAGATACGCAGTATTTT.

CDR3 sequence: CASSPRGGSVAKNIQYF. The CDR3 nucleotides read TGTGCCAGCAGTCCCCGAGGAGGGAGCGTCGCCAAAAACATTCAGTACTTC. The chain recombines TRBV6-6 with TRBJ2-4, with D possibly being TRBD2 (6 bases). Germline V gene data show CDR1 as MNHNY and CDR2 as SVGAGI (reference sequence). The V and J ends lost 5 bases and 1 base respectively, with 18 bases between them. The length of the CDR3 is 17 residues.

The chain combines TRBV28 with TRBJ2-5, with D possibly matching TRBD1 (5 bases). The CDR3 loop spans 15 amino acids. Trimming pared 6 bases from V and 5 bases from J, leaving 19 bases between. Germline V CDR1 and CDR2: MDHEN, SYDVKM. The CDR3 reads CASSAPNQGRETQYF. The CDR3 DNA is TGTGCCAGCAGCGCACCGAATCAGGGTAGGGAGACCCAGTACTTC.

J is TRBJ1-5 and V is TRBV21-1; the tabulated D call, TRBD1, remains unverified against the DNA. TRBV21-1 is shown as a pseudogene. The CDR3 is 15 residues long. The CDR3 DNA sequence: TGTGCCAGCAGCATATTCGACAGGGTTAATCAGCCCCAGCATTTT. Translation gives CASSIFDRVNQPQHF.

V usage is TRBV30 and J usage is TRBJ2-2, with D tentatively TRBD1 (5 bases). The CDR3 is 13 residues long. Trimming left V 0 bases short and J 7 bases short, with 9 bases between. Germline CDR1 reads GTSNPN; CDR2 reads SVGIG (reference sequence). CDR3 sequence reads: CAWSVTGYGELFF. Here the CDR3 DNA reads TGTGCCTGGAGTGTAACAGGATACGGGGAGCTGTTTTTT.

This clone was detected only a few times. The rearrangement uses TRBV13 and TRBJ2-2; 7 bases agree with TRBD1. The germline gives CDR1 PRHDT, CDR2 FYEKMQ (reference sequence). This CDR3 contains 17 residues. J lost 0 bases, V lost 2 bases, and 6 bases had no gene match. CDR3 in DNA: TGTGCCAGCAGCTTATGGCCCGGGACAGCGAACACCGGGGAGCTGTTTTTT. This codes for CASSLWPGTANTGELFF.

The sample holds one count of this clone. The chain employs TRBV7-2 and TRBJ2-7; TRBD2 agrees at 12 bases. With V trimmed by 5 bases and J by 4 bases, 6 bases remained unmatched. CDR3 size: 15 residues. The germline V gene encodes CDR1 SGHTA and CDR2 FQGNSA. The CDR3 region has the DNA TGTGCCAGCAGCGAACGACTAGCGGGAGCGTACGAGCAGTACTTC. Its translation: CASSERLAGAYEQYF. The complete variable domain, with remaining parts taken from reference TRBV7-2 and TRBJ2-7, reads GAGVSQSPSNKVTEKGKDVELRCDPISGHTALYWYRQSLGQGLEFLIYFQGNSAPDKSGLPSDRFSAERTGGSVSTLTIQRTQQEDSAVYLCASSERLAGAYEQYFGPGTRLTVT.

The chain recombines TRBV5-1 with TRBJ1-3; maybe TRBD1 (5 bases). The germline gives CDR1 SGHRS, CDR2 YFSETQ. Trimming pared 2 bases from V and 3 bases from J, leaving 9 bases between. CDR3 length: 14 amino acids. The CDR3 spells CASSFVGVGNTIYF. The CDR3 DNA reads TGCGCCAGCAGCTTCGTAGGGGTTGGAAACACCATATATTTT.

The chain recombines TRBV28 with TRBJ2-4; 8 positions agree with TRBD1. Germline V gene sequence: CDR1 MDHEN, CDR2 SYDVKM. The V segment lost 5 bases and the J segment 8 bases; nucleotides outside the gene matches: 8. The CDR3 spans 14 residues. The DNA for the CDR3 is TGTGCCAGCAGTACTGACAGGGGCTGGGACATTCAGTACTTC. Encoded protein: CASSTDRGWDIQYF.

This chain links TRBV28 with TRBJ2-2; TRBD2 might be the D (5 bases). V was pared by 10 bases and J by 2 bases, with 14 bases between. The CDR3 spans 14 residues. Per the germline V gene, CDR1 is MDHEN and CDR2 is SYDVKM. The CDR3 reads CATQRQRNTGELFF. In DNA form, the CDR3 reads TGTGCCACGCAGCGGCAGCGCAACACCGGGGAGCTGTTTTTT.

The V call is TRBV7-2, the J call TRBJ2-3, with 11 bases fitting TRBD2. V shed 5 bases, J shed 10 bases, and the junction held 14 bases outside the gene matches. CDR1 SGHTA and CDR2 FQGNSA come from the germline V gene. This CDR3 spans 16 amino acids. Here the CDR3 reads CASSPGLAGMFRAQYF. CDR3 nucleotide sequence: TGTGCCAGCAGCCCAGGACTAGCGGGTATGTTCAGAGCGCAGTATTTT.